These 30 T cell receptor beta chains were sequenced from one sample in a study of T-cell memory formation after mild COVID-19. TCRdb itself ran the 5' RACE reads through MiXCR, one entry per CDR3 protein. This sample has hundreds of thousands of distinct CDR3 sequences, with about a sixth found just once. The sequencing sample was made of PBMCs or a T cell subset sorted from them (not recorded which). The receptor set was obtained from an adult woman who had mild COVID-19 (a few samples of this study predate the infection). Cell type and time point are not known.

This sequence joins TRBV5-1 and TRBJ2-7; TRBD1 aligns across 11 bases. Germline loops: CDR1 SGHRS, CDR2 YFSETQ. The CDR3 contains 15 residues. The junction had 7 bases not matched to a gene; V was cut back by 4 bases and J by 4 bases. Here the CDR3 DNA reads TGCGCCAGCAGCGGAGGGACAGGGGGAGCGTACGAGCAGTACTTC. Translation: CASSGGTGGAYEQYF.

This clonotype occurred a few times. The chain uses TRBV7-9 and TRBJ1-6; D is possibly TRBD1 (6 bases). The length of the CDR3 is 15 residues. Germline CDR1 SEHNR, CDR2 FQNEAQ (reference sequence). Trimming took off 5 bases at V and 3 bases at J, with 11 bases between the two ends. This chain's CDR3 is CASSPGGGYNSPLHF. DNA for the CDR3: TGTGCCAGCAGCCCAGGAGGGGGCTATAATTCACCCCTCCACTTT.

This clonotype turned up a few times. The chain recombines TRBV6-5 with TRBJ2-7, with 7 bases that match TRBD2. CDR1 is MNHEY and CDR2 is SVGAGI in the germline V gene. This CDR3 is built from 15 residues. Losses at the gene ends were 5 bases for V and 3 bases for J; bases not matched to a gene: 10. DNA for the CDR3: TGTGCCAGCAGTCTCCGGGGGGACGGTTTCTACGAGCAGTACTTC. Protein product: CASSLRGDGFYEQYF.

This sequence joins TRBV9 and TRBJ2-5; D is possibly TRBD1 (6 bases). The CDR3 covers 16 residues. Trimming removed 3 bases from V and 1 base from J, with 16 bases in between. In germline, CDR1 is SGDLS, CDR2 YYNGEE. CDR3 protein: CASSARDTVSQETQYF. As DNA, the CDR3 is TGTGCCAGCAGCGCCCGGGACACCGTGTCCCAAGAGACCCAGTACTTC.

The rearrangement uses TRBV4-3 and TRBJ2-1; D possibly corresponds to TRBD2 (6 bases). Trimming shortened V by 6 bases and J by 9 bases, and 15 bases separated the two germline ends. The CDR3 has 13 residues. CDR1 and CDR2 from the germline V gene are LGHNA and YSLEER. This chain's CDR3 is CASSPGGPGEQFF. The CDR3 nucleotides read TGCGCCAGCAGTCCAGGAGGGCCGGGTGAGCAGTTCTTC.

This clonotype was seen more than once but under ten times. The chain has TRBV6-2 or TRBV6-3 and TRBJ2-7; 13 bases line up with TRBD2. Germline V lookup: CDR1 MNHEY, CDR2 SVGEGT. The trim removed 6 bases at V and 3 bases at J, leaving 5 bases unmatched. CDR3 size: 15 residues. The CDR3 DNA reads TGTGCCAGCAGGGAAGGACTAGCGGGAGTCTACGAGCAGTACTTC. This sequence encodes CASREGLAGVYEQYF.

This clonotype was seen once. The chain has TRBV24-1 and TRBJ1-1; perhaps TRBD1 as D (6 bases). The V gene's germline CDR1 is KGHDR and CDR2 SFDVKD. V was clipped by 4 bases and J by 7 bases, with 6 bases between them. The CDR3 has 11 residues. The CDR3 bases are TGTGCCACCAGTGAAGGGGGTGAAGCTTTCTTT. Its translation is CATSEGGEAFF.

A few counts support this clonotype. The chain has TRBV7-3 and TRBJ2-7; D tentatively fits TRBD1 or TRBD2 (6 bases each). The V and J ends lost 5 bases and 0 bases respectively, with 17 bases between them. Germline lookup yields CDR1 SGHTA and CDR2 FQGTGA. The CDR3 length is 16 residues. CDR3 sequence reads: CASSPPGGGISYEQYF. DNA of the CDR3: TGTGCCAGCAGCCCCCCCGGAGGGGGTATCTCCTACGAGCAGTACTTC.

This sequence joins TRBV20-1 and TRBJ2-5; D gene ambiguous. Germline values: CDR1 DFQATT, CDR2 SNEGSKA (reference sequence). The V end lost 2 bases, the J end lost 5 bases, and 15 bases lay between the germline ends. This CDR3 is built from 14 residues. CDR3 in amino acids: CSARRGIIGETQYF. The CDR3 DNA sequence: TGCAGTGCTAGACGAGGAATCATCGGGGAGACCCAGTACTTC.

The CDR3 region is CSVVLGLGYTF. The CDR3 DNA is TGCAGCGTTGTTTTGGGCCTAGGCTACACCTTC. The rearrangement links TRBV29-1 to TRBJ1-2, with no clear D. This CDR3 is built from 11 residues. Germline-derived CDR1 and CDR2 are SQVTM and ANQGSEA. Trimming removed 4 bases at V and 8 bases at J, with 11 bases between.

This clonotype was observed a handful of times. This chain uses TRBV5-1 with TRBJ1-4; D is perhaps TRBD1 (6 bases). The CDR3 sequence is 16 residues long. V lost 0 bases and J lost 2, with 11 bases in between. CDR1 SGHRS and CDR2 YFSETQ come from the germline V gene. CDR3 in DNA: TGCGCCAGCAGCTTGGCCTCAGGGGTGACTAATGAAAAACTGTTTTTT. It yields the protein CASSLASGVTNEKLFF.

This sequence joins TRBV6-5 and TRBJ1-2; D is ambiguous. CDR1 is MNHEY and CDR2 is SVGAGI in the germline V gene. V was shortened by 0 bases and J by 4 bases, with 21 bases between the two germline ends. This CDR3 contains 18 residues. The CDR3 nucleotides are TGTGCCAGCAGTTACTCGATGGGCCAGGTGGATCGGGGCTATGGCTACACCTTC. Encoded protein: CASSYSMGQVDRGYGYTF.

This clonotype was detected a few times. This chain joins TRBV2 and TRBJ1-5; D might be TRBD1 (5 bases). CDR3 length: 14 residues. Deletions cut 5 bases from V and 4 bases from J, with 12 bases between. Germline CDR1 reads SNHLY; CDR2 reads FYNNEI. CDR3 in DNA: TGTGCCAGCAGTTACGGGGAGGGGAATCAGCCCCAGCATTTT. It translates to CASSYGEGNQPQHF.

This clonotype has just a few counts. The rearrangement joins TRBV7-3 to TRBJ2-3; D is unresolved. CDR1 SGHTA and CDR2 FQGTGA come from the germline V gene. The CDR3 is made up of 13 amino acids. Trimming shortened V by 2 bases and J by 6 bases, and 9 bases separated the two germline ends. Here the CDR3 reads CASSLVAYDTQYF. The DNA of the CDR3 is TGTGCCAGCAGCTTAGTCGCATACGATACGCAGTATTTT.

This clonotype was seen only a few times. This rearrangement joins TRBV5-6 to TRBJ2-7; perhaps D is TRBD1 or TRBD2 (5 bases each). The CDR3 is 14 residues long. In germline, CDR1 is SGHDT, CDR2 YYEEEE. The V end was cut by 1 base, the J end by 4 bases, with 12 bases between. CDR3 in DNA: TGTGCCAGCAGCTTGCGGGGCTCACAATACGAGCAGTACTTC. Its translation: CASSLRGSQYEQYF.

This clonotype was recorded at least ten times. This chain connects TRBV5-1 to TRBJ1-1; no firm D call. Trimming took off 0 bases at V and 6 bases at J, with 15 bases between the two ends. Germline V CDR1 and CDR2: SGHRS, YFSETQ. The CDR3 is made up of 15 amino acids. The CDR3 nucleotides read TGCGCCAGCAGCTTGGGCGTTACGGTTGTCCCTGAAGCTTTCTTT. The encoded protein is CASSLGVTVVPEAFF.

This chain uses TRBV7-6 with TRBJ2-7, with D possibly being TRBD2 (6 bases). CDR1 is SGHVS, CDR2 FNYEAQ, per germline. CDR3 length equals 13 residues. V was cut by 5 bases and J by 0 bases, with 8 bases left in between. The CDR3 is CASSGGNSYEQYF. The CDR3 nucleotides read TGTGCCAGCAGCGGGGGGAACTCCTACGAGCAGTACTTC.

This clonotype was seen more than once but under ten times. V and J are TRBV6-6 and TRBJ1-6; TRBD1 aligns across 7 bases. Germline V gene lookup returns CDR1 MNHNY and CDR2 SVGAGI (reference sequence). Trimming took 5 bases from V and 5 from J; bases not matched to a gene: 9. The CDR3 extends over 16 amino acids. CDR3 protein: CASSDDRVENNSPLHF. The CDR3 nucleotides read TGTGCCAGCAGTGATGACAGGGTTGAAAATAATTCACCCCTCCACTTT.

This chain connects TRBV14 to TRBJ1-1, with TRBD1 matching 7 bases. The V and J ends lost 1 base and 4 bases, in that order; junction bases with no gene match: 6. From germline, CDR1 is SGHDN and CDR2 FVKESK. The CDR3 totals 15 residues. For the CDR3, the DNA is TGTGCCAGCAGCCAAGGAGATGACAGGGTCACTGAAGCTTTCTTT. It specifies CASSQGDDRVTEAFF.

The sample holds many counts of this clonotype. This CDR3 is CASSLGGSSGANVLTF. The CDR3 coding sequence is TGTGCCAGCAGCTTAGGGGGTAGCTCTGGGGCCAACGTCCTGACTTTC. The rearrangement joins TRBV7-2 to TRBJ2-6; D gene uncertain. CDR1 and CDR2 (germline): SGHTA, FQGNSA. This CDR3 is built from 16 residues. The V end was cut by 1 base, the J end by 0 bases, with 7 bases between. The variable domain in full, with the rest retrieved from reference TRBV7-2 and TRBJ2-6, is GAGVSQSPSNKVTEKGKDVELRCDPISGHTALYWYRQSLGQGLEFLIYFQGNSAPDKSGLPSDRFSAERTGGSVSTLTIQRTQQEDSAVYLCASSLGGSSGANVLTFGAGSRLTVL.

This clonotype has a handful of counts. The V call is TRBV11-2, the J call TRBJ2-2; D is perhaps TRBD1 or TRBD2 (6 bases each). The CDR3 spans 19 residues. Trimming cost V 4 bases and J 5 bases, with 26 bases left between them. Germline lookup yields CDR1 SGHAT and CDR2 FQNNGV. CDR3: CASSSLMGGMPKGTGELFF. CDR3 nucleotides: TGTGCCAGCAGCTCCCTAATGGGGGGCATGCCGAAGGGGACCGGGGAGCTGTTTTTT. Filled out from reference TRBV11-2 and TRBJ2-2, the complete variable domain reads EAGVAQSPRYKIIEKRQSVAFWCNPISGHATLYWYQQILGQGPKLLIQFQNNGVVDDSQLPKDRFSAERLKGVDSTLKIQPAKLEDSAVYLCASSSLMGGMPKGTGELFFGEGSRLTVL.

The chain recombines TRBV29-1 with TRBJ1-2, with D unclear. The CDR3 has 13 amino acids. Trimming took 4 bases from V and 4 from J, leaving 13 bases between them. CDR1 and CDR2 from the germline V gene are SQVTM and ANQGSEA. Here the CDR3 DNA reads TGCAGCGTTGGGGATTCCCGAGGCTATGGCTACACCTTC. It codes for CSVGDSRGYGYTF.

CDR3: CASSFPTSGSTDTQYF. The CDR3 DNA is TGTGCCAGCAGCTTCCCGACTAGCGGGAGCACAGATACGCAGTATTTT. The chain employs TRBV7-2 and TRBJ2-3, with 10 bases that match TRBD2. J lost 0 bases, V lost 3 bases, and 3 bases had no gene match. Germline V gene data show CDR1 as SGHTA and CDR2 as FQGNSA. This CDR3 is 16 amino acids long.

The chain recombines TRBV5-1 with TRBJ2-7; TRBD2 might be the D (6 bases). V was trimmed by 1 base and J by 1 base, leaving 15 bases between them. The CDR3 extends over 16 amino acids. The germline gives CDR1 SGHRS, CDR2 YFSETQ. The CDR3: CASSLLSGGVSYEQYF. In nucleotides, the CDR3 is TGCGCCAGCAGCTTGTTATCCGGGGGTGTTTCCTACGAGCAGTACTTC.

This clonotype was seen a handful of times. Written as DNA, the CDR3 is TGTGCCTGGAGTCTTGGACTAAGTTTGGGTGAAAAACTGTTTTTT. Amino acid sequence: CAWSLGLSLGEKLFF. The rearrangement uses TRBV30 and TRBJ1-4; D is ambiguous. The germline CDR1 and CDR2 sequences are GTSNPN and SVGIG (reference sequence). This CDR3 contains 15 residues. With 2 bases removed from V and 7 bases from J, the gap between germline ends came to 17 bases.

The table lists this clonotype with a few counts. The chain employs TRBV4-2 and TRBJ2-3; the match to TRBD2 covers 8 bases. The V segment lost 3 bases and the J segment 2 bases; nucleotides outside the gene matches: 10. The CDR3 is made up of 17 amino acids. Germline assignment: CDR1 LGHNA and CDR2 YNFKEQ. CDR3 residues: CASSQRISGGLTDTQYF. DNA for the CDR3: TGTGCCAGCAGCCAGAGGATCAGCGGGGGCCTCACAGATACGCAGTATTTT.

This clonotype was found a few times. The J gene is TRBJ2-1, the V gene TRBV20-1, with D perhaps TRBD1 (6 bases). CDR3 length: 12 amino acids. Per germline, CDR1 DFQATT and CDR2 SNEGSKA (reference sequence). With 0 bases removed from V and 8 bases from J, the gap between germline ends came to 8 bases. The CDR3: CSARDQGHEQFF. In DNA form, the CDR3 reads TGCAGTGCTAGAGACCAGGGGCATGAGCAGTTCTTC.

This sequence joins TRBV6-2 or TRBV6-3 and TRBJ1-1; 8 nucleotides agree with TRBD1. The CDR3 covers 17 residues. Trimming at V came to 7 bases and at J to 4 bases, leaving 17 bases not matched to a gene. Germline V lookup: CDR1 MNHEY, CDR2 SVGEGT. CDR3 nucleotide sequence: TGTGCCAGCACCGCCCGGTCCCGTCGGACAGGGACCACTGAAGCTTTCTTT. Translating it yields CASTARSRRTGTTEAFF.

The rearrangement joins TRBV5-1 to TRBJ2-1; D uncertain. Germline V lookup: CDR1 SGHRS, CDR2 YFSETQ. The V gene lost 2 bases and the J gene lost 5 bases, with 11 bases spanning the gap. CDR3 length equals 14 residues. The CDR3: CASSFFFGDNEQFF. CDR3 sequence (DNA): TGCGCCAGCAGCTTCTTCTTCGGAGACAATGAGCAGTTCTTC.

The chain links TRBV20-1 to TRBJ1-1, with 7 bases fitting TRBD1. CDR1 and CDR2 (germline): DFQATT, SNEGSKA (reference sequence). The V gene end was trimmed by 6 bases and the J gene end by 4 bases; junction bases not matched to a gene: 5. CDR3 length equals 12 residues. The DNA for the CDR3 is TGCAGTGCCAGGGACAGTGGCACTGAAGCTTTCTTT. Amino acid sequence: CSARDSGTEAFF.